This TCR beta chain was profiled in a study of blood T cells in healthy people across ages. In its sample, this clonotype was seen a few times. A J-beta primer mix and a sample-barcoded 5' primer were used in a second PCR of roughly 6 to 11 cycles. Each CDR3 protein is one row after TCRdb ran MiXCR on the 5' RACE reads. The table has 550,000 to 600,000 distinct CDR3 sequences, about 26% seen once. The CDR3 contains 14 residues. Trimming pared 2 bases from V and 2 bases from J, leaving 9 bases between. CDR1 is LNHNV and CDR2 is YYDKDF in the germline V gene (reference sequence). V gene TRBV15 combines with J gene TRBJ1-1; D ambiguous. The source of this sequence is a woman aged 70-85 years in good health. Sequences were obtained from blood. The CDR3: CATSRRAGNTEAFF. The CDR3 coding sequence is TGTGCCACCAGCAGACGAGCGGGAAACACTGAAGCTTTCTTT.